This is a list of T cell receptor beta chains from one sample in a study of cytomegalovirus exposure and HLA in healthy donors. Sequenced by immunoSEQ multiplex PCR; TCRdb stores in-frame clones only, minus some. The sample records about 150,000 clones, about 8.9% being singletons. Sequenced material: PBMCs. The receptors here all came from a man in his fifties or sixties in good health and CMV-seronegative. CDR3s include the opening cysteine and the closing phenylalanine or tryptophan. The D gene is left open where the match is weak. Some rows have no size entry. The others give once, few or many, or a class for an expanded clone.

CASSQDIVLAETQYF | TGTGCCAGCAGCCAAGATATCGTCTTAGCAGAGACCCAGTACTTC | . | . | TRBJ2-5 | TRBV4-2
CASSPGVHYGYTF | TGTGCCAGCAGCCCCGGGGTCCACTATGGCTACACCTTC | . | few | TRBJ1-2 | TRBV6-5
CASSRGGLAGGAGAETQYF | TGCGCCAGCAGCCGAGGCGGACTAGCGGGGGGCGCGGGTGCAGAGACCCAGTACTTC | TRBD2 | . | TRBJ2-5 | TRBV5-1
CASRSSGTYEQYF | TGTGCCAGCAGATCTAGCGGTACCTACGAGCAGTACTTC | TRBD2 | few | TRBJ2-7 | TRBV6-1
CASTGVGVDTIYF | TGCGCCAGCACAGGGGTGGGGGTGGACACCATATATTTT | . | many | TRBJ1-3 | TRBV4-1
CASSLDSYGYTF | TGTGCCAGCAGCTTGGACAGCTATGGCTACACCTTC | . | few | TRBJ1-2 | TRBV5-4
CASSQDGDSYNEQFF | TGCGCCAGCAGCCAAGACGGGGACTCCTACAATGAGCAGTTCTTC | . | . | TRBJ2-1 | TRBV4-1
CSAAGYNEQFF | TGCAGTGCAGCGGGGTACAATGAGCAGTTCTTC | TRBD2 | few | TRBJ2-1 | TRBV20-1
CASSGTGRTEAFF | TGTGCCAGCAGTGGGACAGGGAGGACTGAAGCTTTCTTT | TRBD1 | . | TRBJ1-1 | TRBV6-5
CASSFQGLALGGYTF | TGTGCCAGCAGCTTCCAGGGCCTGGCATTAGGTGGCTACACCTTC | . | . | TRBJ1-2 | TRBV7-9
CASSPISNQPQHF | TGTGCCAGCTCACCTATTAGCAATCAGCCCCAGCATTTT | . | . | TRBJ1-5 | TRBV18
CASSQGDLTIGYTF | TGTGCCAGCTCACAGGGGGACTTAACTATAGGCTACACCTTC | TRBD1 | few | TRBJ1-2 | TRBV7-8
CATSGYYSTGTNEKLFF | TGTGCCACCAGCGGATATTACTCGACAGGGACTAATGAAAAACTGTTTTTT | TRBD1 | few | TRBJ1-4 | TRBV15
CASSQPFVTGTQETQYF | TGTGCCAGCAGCCAGCCTTTCGTCACGGGGACACAAGAGACCCAGTACTTC | . | few | TRBJ2-5 | TRBV5-5
CASRQGARVNTEAFF | TGTGCCAGCAGGCAGGGGGCGCGTGTGAACACTGAAGCTTTCTTT | TRBD1 | . | TRBJ1-1 | TRBV6-5
CASSPPVRTGYPF | TGTGCCAGCAGCCCCCCGGTGCGGACTGGCTACCCCTTC | . | . | TRBJ1-2 | TRBV7-9
CASSYHRDVFF | TGTGCCAGCAGTTACCACAGGGATGTGTTCTTC | . | few | TRBJ2-1 | TRBV6-5
CASSLGAAYNEQFF | TGCGCCAGCAGCTTGGGCGCGGCATACAATGAGCAGTTCTTC | . | few | TRBJ2-1 | TRBV5-1
CASSLVGGSTDTQYF | TGTGCCAGCAGCTTAGTGGGCGGGAGCACAGATACGCAGTATTTT | . | . | TRBJ2-3 | TRBV7-8
CASSDFTGLGEAFF | TGTGCCAGCAGTGACTTCACAGGGTTAGGTGAAGCTTTCTTT | . | few | TRBJ1-1 | TRBV25-1
CASSLDYRGGLSDEQYF | TGCGCCAGCAGCTTGGACTATCGGGGGGGGCTTTCCGACGAGCAGTACTTC | TRBD2 | . | TRBJ2-7 | TRBV5-1
CASSWGGQEAFF | TGCGCCAGCAGCTGGGGGGGACAGGAGGCTTTCTTT | TRBD1 | . | TRBJ1-1 | TRBV5-1
CASSEVRQNYGYTF | TGTGCCAGCAGTGAAGTTCGTCAGAACTATGGCTACACCTTC | . | few | TRBJ1-2 | TRBV6-1
CASSTEGRTEAFF | TGTGCCAGCAGCACCGAGGGCAGGACTGAAGCTTTCTTT | . | few | TRBJ1-1 | TRBV11-1
CASSLRRGTDTQYF | TGTGCCAGCAGTTTAAGGAGGGGCACAGATACGCAGTATTTT | . | few | TRBJ2-3 | TRBV27
CAWTKTGIDSPLHF | TGTGCCTGGACCAAGACAGGGATCGATTCACCCCTCCACTTT | TRBD1 | . | TRBJ1-6 | TRBV30